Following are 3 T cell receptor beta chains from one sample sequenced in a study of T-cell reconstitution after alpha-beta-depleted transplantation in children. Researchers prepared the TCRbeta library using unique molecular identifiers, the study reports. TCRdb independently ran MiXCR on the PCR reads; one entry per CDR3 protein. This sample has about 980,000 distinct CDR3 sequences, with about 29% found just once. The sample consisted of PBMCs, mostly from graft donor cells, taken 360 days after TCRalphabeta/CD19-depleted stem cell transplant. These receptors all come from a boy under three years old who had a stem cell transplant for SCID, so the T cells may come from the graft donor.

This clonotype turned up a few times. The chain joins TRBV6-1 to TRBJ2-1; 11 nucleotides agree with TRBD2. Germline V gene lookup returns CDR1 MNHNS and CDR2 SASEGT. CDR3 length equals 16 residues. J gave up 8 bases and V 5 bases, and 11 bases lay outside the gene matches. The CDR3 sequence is CASSTVAGGQWHEQFF. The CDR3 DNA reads TGTGCCAGCAGTACGGTAGCGGGGGGGCAATGGCATGAGCAGTTCTTC.

The CDR3: CASFPLAGSDTQYF. CDR3 coding DNA: TGTGCCAGCTTCCCACTAGCGGGGTCGGATACGCAGTATTTT. The chain links TRBV7-9 to TRBJ2-3; 10 bases match TRBD2. Germline-derived CDR1 and CDR2 are SEHNR and FQNEAQ (reference sequence). J lost 6 bases, V lost 8 bases, and 8 bases had no gene match. The CDR3 totals 14 residues.

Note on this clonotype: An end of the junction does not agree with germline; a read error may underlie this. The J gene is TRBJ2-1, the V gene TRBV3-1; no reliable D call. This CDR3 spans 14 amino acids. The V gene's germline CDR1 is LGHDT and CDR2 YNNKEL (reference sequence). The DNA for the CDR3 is TGTGCCAGCAGCCAAGGCTGGAACAACAATGGGCAGTTCTTC. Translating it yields CASSQGWNNNGQFF.